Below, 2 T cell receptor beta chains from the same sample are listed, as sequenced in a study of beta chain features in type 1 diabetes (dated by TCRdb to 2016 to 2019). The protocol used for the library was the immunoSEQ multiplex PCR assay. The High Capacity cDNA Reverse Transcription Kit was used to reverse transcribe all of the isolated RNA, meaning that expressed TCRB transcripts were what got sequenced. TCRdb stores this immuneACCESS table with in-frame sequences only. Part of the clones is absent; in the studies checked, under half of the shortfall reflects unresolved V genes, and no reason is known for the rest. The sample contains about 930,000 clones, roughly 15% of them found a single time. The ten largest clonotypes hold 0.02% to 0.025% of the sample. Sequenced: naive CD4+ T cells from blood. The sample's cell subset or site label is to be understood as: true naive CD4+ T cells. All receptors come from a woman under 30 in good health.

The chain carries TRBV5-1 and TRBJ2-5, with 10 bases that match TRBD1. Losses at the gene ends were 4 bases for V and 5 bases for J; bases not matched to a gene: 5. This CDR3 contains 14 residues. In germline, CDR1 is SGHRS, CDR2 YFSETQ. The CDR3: CASSRDRGHETQYF. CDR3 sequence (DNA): TGCGCCAGCAGCCGCGACAGGGGGCACGAGACCCAGTACTTC. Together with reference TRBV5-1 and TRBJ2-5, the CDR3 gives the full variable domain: KAGVTQTPRYLIKTRGQQVTLSCSPISGHRSVSWYQQTPGQGLQFLFEYFSETQRNKGNFPGRFSGRQFSNSRSEMNVSTLELGDSALYLCASSRDRGHETQYFGPGTRLLVL.

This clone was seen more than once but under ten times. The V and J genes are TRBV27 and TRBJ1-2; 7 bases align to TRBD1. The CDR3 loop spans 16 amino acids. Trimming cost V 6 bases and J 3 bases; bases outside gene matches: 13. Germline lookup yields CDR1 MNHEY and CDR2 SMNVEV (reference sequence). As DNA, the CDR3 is TGTGCCAGCAGCCTAAGCTCCCGGACAGGCGACTATGGCTACACCTTC. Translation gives CASSLSSRTGDYGYTF.